The 14 T cell receptor beta chains in this list originate from one sample, sequenced in a study of cytomegalovirus exposure and HLA in healthy donors. Measured with immunoSEQ multiplex PCR; TCRdb has only the in-frame clones, and not every one. In the table there are tens of thousands of clones, roughly 90% of which are singletons. Sequencing input: PBMCs. These receptors all stem from a man aged 30 to 39 in good health and CMV-seronegative.

The V call is TRBV5-1, the J call TRBJ1-2; 7 bases agree with TRBD1. V shed 4 bases and J 3 bases; nucleotides not matched to a gene: 9. Germline values: CDR1 SGHRS, CDR2 YFSETQ. CDR3 length: 15 residues. The DNA of the CDR3 is TGCGCCAGCAGCCGGACCGGGACAGATTACTATGGCTACACCTTC. This translates into CASSRTGTDYYGYTF.

The chain recombines TRBV7-2 with TRBJ2-7; 12 positions agree with TRBD2. Trimming cost V 7 bases and J 1 base; bases outside gene matches: 5. The CDR3 has 15 residues. Germline lookup yields CDR1 SGHTA and CDR2 FQGNSA. CDR3 residues: CASIRLAGESYEQYF. The CDR3 bases are TGTGCCAGCATACGACTAGCGGGGGAATCCTACGAGCAGTACTTC.

The chain joins TRBV27 to TRBJ2-5, with TRBD1 identical over 7 bases. This CDR3 spans 16 amino acids. CDR1 is MNHEY, CDR2 SMNVEV, per germline (reference sequence). Germline trimming cut 5 bases from V and 5 bases from J; bases unmatched to any gene: 14. CDR3 in amino acids: CASSATTSTGHETQYF. The CDR3 DNA follows: TGTGCCAGCAGTGCTACCACCTCGACAGGGCACGAGACCCAGTACTTC.

V gene TRBV10-2 combines with J gene TRBJ2-7; TRBD2 matches at 9 bases. CDR3 length: 15 amino acids. Germline V gene sequence: CDR1 WSHSY, CDR2 SAAADI. With V trimmed by 4 bases and J by 0 bases, 4 bases remained unmatched. CDR3 coding DNA: TGCGCCAGCAGTGGAACTAGCGGGTCCTCCTACGAGCAGTACTTC. Translating gives CASSGTSGSSYEQYF.

The CDR3 region has the DNA TGTGCCTGGAGTGTAGGAGTGCGCACCGACCCCAATCAGCCCCAGCATTTT. It codes for CAWSVGVRTDPNQPQHF. This rearrangement joins TRBV30 to TRBJ1-5; D is uncertain. The CDR3 has 17 residues. Deletions cut 0 bases from V and 3 bases from J, with 18 bases between. Looked up from germline, CDR1 is GTSNPN and CDR2 is SVGIG (reference sequence).

In this sample, this clone turned up once. The chain recombines TRBV5-1 with TRBJ1-5, with unresolved D. The V gene's germline CDR1 is SGHRS and CDR2 YFSETQ. V lost 4 bases and J lost 2, with 16 bases in between. This CDR3 has 16 residues. CDR3 nucleotide sequence: TGCGCCAGCAGCCACGCGGGCCCCCAGGGCAATCAGCCCCAGCATTTT. It translates to CASSHAGPQGNQPQHF.

The chain combines TRBV5-1 with TRBJ1-1; perhaps TRBD1 as D (5 bases). The CDR3 spans 14 residues. Germline V gives CDR1 SGHRS, CDR2 YFSETQ. Trimming shortened V by 7 bases and J by 0 bases, and 13 bases separated the two germline ends. In DNA form, the CDR3 reads TGCGCCAGCTTGGGGCTTTCAATGAACACTGAAGCTTTCTTT. Translating gives CASLGLSMNTEAFF.

In this sample, this clone turned up once. This chain connects TRBV11-2 to TRBJ2-3; D is unclear. The length of the CDR3 is 16 residues. Germline assignment: CDR1 SGHAT and CDR2 FQNNGV. Trimming took off 5 bases at V and 4 bases at J, with 19 bases between the two ends. The CDR3: CASSPGASVIADTQYF. In DNA form, the CDR3 reads TGTGCCAGCAGCCCTGGAGCCAGCGTTATCGCAGATACGCAGTATTTT.

The V gene is TRBV11-2, the J gene TRBJ1-3, with 8 bases identical to TRBD1. Per germline, CDR1 SGHAT and CDR2 FQNNGV. CDR3 length equals 15 residues. The ends lost 4 bases at V and 3 bases at J; junction bases unmatched: 5. CDR3 in DNA: TGTGCCAGCAGCTCCTACAGGGGGAATGGAAACACCATATATTTT. Its protein product is CASSSYRGNGNTIYF.

This sequence joins TRBV11-3 and TRBJ2-3, with a weak D call TRBD2 (6 bases). The V end lost 2 bases, the J end lost 2 bases, and 8 bases lay between the germline ends. CDR3 length equals 14 residues. Looked up from germline, CDR1 is SGHNT and CDR2 is YENEEA. CDR3 protein: CASSLRGATDTQYF. Written as DNA, the CDR3 is TGTGCCAGCAGCTTACGCGGGGCCACAGATACGCAGTATTTT.

J is TRBJ2-7 and V is TRBV4-1, with 8 positions matching TRBD1. Germline-derived CDR1 and CDR2 are MGHRA and YSYEKL. V was pared by 0 bases and J by 5 bases, with 12 bases of the junction left unmatched. The CDR3 sequence is 17 residues long. The CDR3 region is CASSQEGPGGLVDEQYF. The CDR3 DNA follows: TGCGCCAGCAGCCAAGAGGGTCCAGGGGGCTTAGTGGACGAGCAGTACTTC.

This clone appeared a single time. The gene calls are TRBV7-8 and TRBJ2-1; TRBD2 is a possible D gene (5 bases). The CDR3 totals 16 residues. Germline V CDR1 and CDR2: SGHVS, FQNEAQ. V was trimmed by 5 bases and J by 2 bases, leaving 16 bases between them. The CDR3 is CASSVYRRATYNEQFF. The CDR3 nucleotides read TGTGCCAGCAGCGTATATCGGCGGGCAACCTACAATGAGCAGTTCTTC. The variable domain in full, with the rest retrieved from reference TRBV7-8 and TRBJ2-1, is GAGVSQSPRYKVAKRGQDVALRCDPISGHVSLFWYQQALGQGPEFLTYFQNEAQLDKSGLPSDRFFAERPEGSVSTLKIQRTQQEDSAVYLCASSVYRRATYNEQFFGPGTRLTVL.

The CDR3, as DNA: TGTGCCAGCAGTTACGCCAGGAACTATGGCTACACCTTC. It translates to CASSYARNYGYTF. The chain carries TRBV6-5 and TRBJ1-2; D gene unclear. V lost 2 bases to trimming and J lost 2 bases, with 6 bases between them. The CDR3 runs 13 residues. Germline CDR1 MNHEY, CDR2 SVGAGI.

This chain connects TRBV10-2 to TRBJ2-2, with TRBD1 identical over 12 bases. The CDR3 has 15 residues. CDR1 and CDR2 from the germline V gene are WSHSY and SAAADI. Unmatched junction bases numbered 7, after V lost 10 bases and J lost 4 bases. The CDR3 loop is CATEKGQGATGELFF. Here the CDR3 DNA reads TGCGCCACTGAGAAGGGACAGGGGGCCACCGGGGAGCTGTTTTTT.